The 17 T cell receptor beta chains reported below all come from one sample, sequenced in a study of T cell responses to AZD1222 COVID-19 vaccine. Generated by immunoSEQ multiplex PCR, the TCRdb table keeps only in-frame clones and is missing some. The sample lists 55,000 to 70,000 clones; roughly 89% were seen once. Sequencing was performed on peripheral blood, taken 28 days after the second AZD1222 dose. The receptors derive from an adult who received the AZD1222 COVID-19 vaccine.

The chain recombines TRBV5-1 with TRBJ2-5; no firm D call. V lost 4 bases and J lost 3, with 16 bases in between. CDR3 length equals 15 residues. Germline V CDR1 and CDR2: SGHRS, YFSETQ. The CDR3 reads CASSPNGRIEETQYF. CDR3 DNA sequence: TGCGCCAGCAGCCCCAATGGACGGATAGAAGAGACCCAGTACTTC. The full variable domain, in which reference TRBV5-1 and TRBJ2-5 provide the parts outside the CDR3, is KAGVTQTPRYLIKTRGQQVTLSCSPISGHRSVSWYQQTPGQGLQFLFEYFSETQRNKGNFPGRFSGRQFSNSRSEMNVSTLELGDSALYLCASSPNGRIEETQYFGPGTRLLVL.

V and J are TRBV5-1 and TRBJ1-2, with 9 bases fitting TRBD1. This CDR3 has 13 amino acids. V lost 7 bases and J lost 7; bases outside the gene matches: 8. Per the germline V gene, CDR1 is SGHRS and CDR2 is YFSETQ. Here the CDR3 reads CASAGTGIVGYTF. CDR3 DNA: TGCGCCAGCGCCGGGACAGGGATCGTTGGCTACACCTTC.

V is TRBV6-5 and J is TRBJ1-4; TRBD1 agrees at 7 bases. J gave up 7 bases and V 8 bases, and 10 bases lay outside the gene matches. The germline V gene encodes CDR1 MNHEY and CDR2 SVGAGI. The CDR3 is 14 amino acids. CDR3 region: CASGSGTAGEKLFF. CDR3 sequence (DNA): TGTGCCAGCGGCTCCGGGACAGCGGGTGAAAAACTGTTTTTT.

J is TRBJ1-1 and V is TRBV6-6, with 11 bases identical to TRBD1. Germline V gives CDR1 MNHNY, CDR2 SVGAGI (reference sequence). The CDR3 totals 14 residues. The V and J ends lost 8 bases and 10 bases, in that order; junction bases with no gene match: 12. The CDR3 DNA sequence: TGTGCCAGCTCACTAACCGGGACAGGGGGGCGAGCTTTCTTT. This gives the protein CASSLTGTGGRAFF.

The V and J genes are TRBV10-3 and TRBJ2-1; TRBD2 aligns across 8 bases. Germline V lookup: CDR1 ENHRY, CDR2 SYGVKD. The CDR3 length is 14 residues. After removal of 3 bases from V and 4 bases from J, the junction contained 2 bases not matched to a gene. The DNA of the CDR3 is TGTGCCATCAGTGATCAGCGGGAGTACAATGAGCAGTTCTTC. Translation gives CAISDQREYNEQFF.

The chain is built from TRBV18 and TRBJ1-1; a possible D gene is TRBD1 (5 bases). The germline CDR1 and CDR2 sequences are KGHSH and LQKENI. V was shortened by 0 bases and J by 0 bases, with 8 bases between the two germline ends. This CDR3 is built from 15 residues. The CDR3 nucleotides are TGTGCCAGCTCACCACCGAGACAGCTGAACACTGAAGCTTTCTTT. It specifies CASSPPRQLNTEAFF.

This sequence joins TRBV19 and TRBJ2-6; maybe TRBD1 (6 bases). This CDR3 is built from 15 residues. Germline V CDR1 and CDR2: LNHDA, SQIVND (reference sequence). Trimming took 6 bases from V and 1 from J, leaving 10 bases between them. The CDR3 protein is CASRSQGSGANVLTF. The DNA for the CDR3 is TGTGCCAGTAGATCACAGGGATCTGGGGCCAACGTCCTGACTTTC. The full variable domain, completed using reference TRBV19 and TRBJ2-6, is DGGITQSPKYLFRKEGQNVTLSCEQNLNHDAMYWYRQDPGQGLRLIYYSQIVNDFQKGDIAEGYSVSREKKESFPLTVTSAQKNPTAFYLCASRSQGSGANVLTFGAGSRLTVL.

V and J are TRBV6-5 and TRBJ2-7; TRBD2 aligns across 7 bases. The J segment lost 4 bases and the V segment lost 6 bases, leaving 6 bases of the junction unmatched. This CDR3 has 13 amino acids. The germline CDR1 and CDR2 sequences are MNHEY and SVGAGI. The CDR3 here is CASSPGTKYEQYF. DNA for the CDR3: TGTGCCAGCAGCCCCGGGACTAAATACGAGCAGTACTTC.

The chain couples TRBV24-1 to TRBJ2-3; D is perhaps TRBD1 or TRBD2 (5 bases each). Trimming removed 4 bases from V and 2 bases from J, with 15 bases in between. From germline, CDR1 is KGHDR and CDR2 SFDVKD. The CDR3 loop spans 16 amino acids. The CDR3 nucleotides read TGTGCCACCAGTGACGGCGGGCAGGGCGACACAGATACGCAGTATTTT. This sequence encodes CATSDGGQGDTDTQYF.

The V call is TRBV6-5, the J call TRBJ1-5, with a tentative D call TRBD1 (6 bases). Germline lookup yields CDR1 MNHEY and CDR2 SVGAGI. The V end lost 2 bases, the J end lost 6 bases, and 14 bases lay between the germline ends. This CDR3 has 15 residues. CDR3 DNA sequence: TGTGCCAGCAGTTACCTGGCACAGGGACGTCAGCCCCAGCATTTT. Translation gives CASSYLAQGRQPQHF.

This clone was observed a few times. This chain uses TRBV10-3 with TRBJ2-2, with a tentative D call TRBD1 (8 bases). Germline CDR1 reads ENHRY; CDR2 reads SYGVKD. V was clipped by 3 bases and J by 7 bases, with 21 bases between them. The CDR3 covers 17 residues. The CDR3, as DNA: TGTGCCATCAGTGATCAGGGGGGGACAGGAGGACACGGGGAGCTGTTTTTT. This gives the protein CAISDQGGTGGHGELFF.

This chain's CDR3 is CASSWTEANTGELFF. For the CDR3, the DNA is TGTGCCAGCAGCTGGACAGAAGCGAACACCGGGGAGCTGTTTTTT. V is TRBV11-2 and J is TRBJ2-2, with TRBD1 as a possible D gene (6 bases). The CDR3 sequence is 15 residues long. Deletions cut 4 bases from V and 0 bases from J, with 9 bases between. CDR1 SGHAT and CDR2 FQNNGV come from the germline V gene.

The rearrangement uses TRBV27 and TRBJ1-6, with D possibly matching TRBD1 (5 bases). Germline V gene sequence: CDR1 MNHEY, CDR2 SMNVEV (reference sequence). The CDR3 runs 13 residues. Deletions cut 3 bases from V and 7 bases from J, with 7 bases between. The CDR3 reads CASSFGQNSPLHF. The CDR3 bases are TGTGCCAGCAGTTTCGGACAAAATTCACCCCTCCACTTT.

V is TRBV6-4 and J is TRBJ2-2; 11 positions match TRBD1. The germline V gene has CDR1 MRHNA and CDR2 SNTAGT. CDR3 size: 17 residues. Losses at the gene ends were 6 bases for V and 8 bases for J; bases not matched to a gene: 14. This chain's CDR3 is CASRWDRGICYAGELFF. The CDR3 nucleotides are TGTGCCAGCAGATGGGACAGGGGGATTTGTTACGCGGGGGAGCTGTTTTTT.

The table lists this clone with a count of one. The chain combines TRBV6-5 with TRBJ1-3; a weak D match, TRBD1 (5 bases). Germline CDR1 reads MNHEY; CDR2 reads SVGAGI. The CDR3 totals 16 residues. The V end was cut by 0 bases, the J end by 0 bases, with 9 bases between. The CDR3, as DNA: TGTGCCAGCAGTTACTCCCAGGGTAGCTCTGGAAACACCATATATTTT. This gives the protein CASSYSQGSSGNTIYF.

The chain carries TRBV30 and TRBJ1-1; a possible D gene is TRBD1 (5 bases). Germline CDR1 and CDR2: GTSNPN and SVGIG (reference sequence). This CDR3 comprises 13 residues. Trimming cost V 7 bases and J 1 base, with 13 bases left between them. The CDR3 coding sequence is TGTGCCTACGAGACAGCCCAGAACACTGAAGCTTTCTTT. Its translation is CAYETAQNTEAFF.

A single count supports this clone. The chain is built from TRBV5-1 and TRBJ2-3, with D hard to call. The CDR3 runs 15 residues. Per germline, CDR1 SGHRS and CDR2 YFSETQ. The V gene lost 0 bases and the J gene lost 0 bases, with 8 bases spanning the gap. DNA of the CDR3: TGCGCCAGCAGCTTGGGTCTTTCTAGCACAGATACGCAGTATTTT. Protein sequence: CASSLGLSSTDTQYF. Full variable domain (remainder filled in from reference TRBV5-1 and TRBJ2-3): KAGVTQTPRYLIKTRGQQVTLSCSPISGHRSVSWYQQTPGQGLQFLFEYFSETQRNKGNFPGRFSGRQFSNSRSEMNVSTLELGDSALYLCASSLGLSSTDTQYFGPGTRLTVL.